These 15 T cell receptor beta chains share one sample of origin, sequenced in a study of somatic mutations in cytotoxic T cells in rheumatoid arthritis. Profiling relied on immunoSEQ multiplex PCR, and the TCRdb table lists in-frame clones only, not all of them. The sample lists 15,000 to 20,000 clones; approximately 75% were seen once. Sequencing used CD8+ T cells sorted from blood. The origin of the receptors is an adult with rheumatoid arthritis.

This clone appeared a few times. This chain connects TRBV4-1 to TRBJ2-5; 8 bases are a match to TRBD2. V was clipped by 1 base and J by 4 bases; unmatched bases: 5. This CDR3 comprises 15 residues. Germline V CDR1 and CDR2: MGHRA, YSYEKL. The CDR3 region has the DNA TGCGCCAGCAGCCAAGTAACGGGGGGGCGAGAGACCCAGTACTTC. It specifies CASSQVTGGRETQYF.

This rearrangement joins TRBV9 to TRBJ2-3; D unclear. The CDR3 consists of 12 residues. Between the trimmed V and J ends, which lost 2 bases and 2 bases, there was a span of 3 bases. The germline gives CDR1 SGDLS, CDR2 YYNGEE. CDR3 sequence: CASSVNTDTQYF. CDR3 DNA: TGTGCCAGCAGCGTCAACACAGATACGCAGTATTTT.

About this clone: Mismatch with germline at one junction end may stem from a read error. The rearrangement joins TRBV6-1 to TRBJ2-1; TRBD1 agrees at 7 bases. In germline, CDR1 is MNHNS, CDR2 SASEGT. The CDR3 is 15 residues long. In nucleotides, the CDR3 is TGTGCCAGCAGTGGGACAGGCCATATATACACTGAGCAGTTCTTC. It yields the protein CASSGTGHIYTEQFF.

The chain uses TRBV5-1 and TRBJ1-3; 10 positions match TRBD1. Germline V gene sequence: CDR1 SGHRS, CDR2 YFSETQ. There are 16 residues in the CDR3. Trimming took 3 bases from V and 0 from J; bases not matched to a gene: 3. The CDR3 coding sequence is TGCGCCAGCAGCTCCAGGGACAGGGGCTCTGGAAACACCATATATTTT. Its protein product is CASSSRDRGSGNTIYF. The full variable domain, rest sourced from reference TRBV5-1 and TRBJ1-3, is KAGVTQTPRYLIKTRGQQVTLSCSPISGHRSVSWYQQTPGQGLQFLFEYFSETQRNKGNFPGRFSGRQFSNSRSEMNVSTLELGDSALYLCASSSRDRGSGNTIYFGEGSWLTVV.

This rearrangement joins TRBV9 to TRBJ1-4; D not certain. Trimming pared 0 bases from V and 2 bases from J, leaving 8 bases between. This CDR3 region has 15 residues. CDR1 SGDLS and CDR2 YYNGEE come from the germline V gene. The CDR3: CASSVAFSTNEKLFF. The CDR3 nucleotides read TGTGCCAGCAGCGTAGCTTTTAGCACTAATGAAAAACTGTTTTTT.

This clone was detected only once. The chain has TRBV5-8 and TRBJ1-4; D gene unclear. The CDR3 runs to 15 residues. From germline, CDR1 is SGHTS and CDR2 YDEGEE. With 0 bases removed from V and 6 bases from J, the gap between germline ends came to 12 bases. CDR3 residues: CASSLDPWQDEKLFF. The CDR3 DNA sequence: TGTGCCAGCAGCTTGGATCCCTGGCAGGATGAAAAACTGTTTTTT.

This clone was seen just once. This sequence joins TRBV19 and TRBJ2-2; TRBD1 matches at 10 bases. The length of the CDR3 is 15 residues. J gave up 6 bases and V 5 bases, and 6 bases lay outside the gene matches. Germline CDR1 LNHDA, CDR2 SQIVND (reference sequence). CDR3 in amino acids: CASSAGTGASGELFF. For the CDR3, the DNA is TGTGCCAGTAGTGCCGGGACAGGGGCGTCCGGGGAGCTGTTTTTT.

This clone showed up just a few times. The chain is built from TRBV19 and TRBJ1-3, with D unresolved. The CDR3 is 15 amino acids. V was clipped by 6 bases and J by 3 bases, with 15 bases between them. The germline gives CDR1 LNHDA, CDR2 SQIVND (reference sequence). The CDR3, as DNA: TGTGCCAGTAGCCAGTGGGGTTCGCGTGGAAACACCATATATTTT. It encodes CASSQWGSRGNTIYF.

The chain combines TRBV13 with TRBJ1-6, with TRBD1 matching over 7 bases. Per the germline V gene, CDR1 is PRHDT and CDR2 is FYEKMQ (reference sequence). The CDR3 extends over 17 amino acids. V lost 5 bases and J lost 6; bases outside the gene matches: 13. CDR3 nucleotides: TGTGCCAGCAGCAGAGGAACCGGGACAGAATTTAATTCACCCCTCCACTTT. Translation gives CASSRGTGTEFNSPLHF.

The chain recombines TRBV7-9 with TRBJ2-3; 9 nucleotides line up with TRBD2. The CDR3 sequence is 15 residues long. V lost 3 bases, J lost 4 bases, and 5 bases stayed unmatched. Germline V CDR1 and CDR2: SEHNR, FQNEAQ (reference sequence). The CDR3 DNA follows: TGTGCCAGCAGCTTGGGTAGCGGGGGATCAGATACGCAGTATTTT. This gives the protein CASSLGSGGSDTQYF.

The chain joins TRBV5-1 to TRBJ1-1; no firm D call. The CDR3 runs 13 residues. Trimming took 1 base from V and 1 from J, leaving 5 bases between them. Germline CDR1 SGHRS, CDR2 YFSETQ. CDR3 region: CASSLSENTEAFF. The DNA of the CDR3 is TGCGCCAGCAGCTTGTCTGAGAACACTGAAGCTTTCTTT.

V is TRBV6-1 and J is TRBJ2-2; D may match TRBD1 or TRBD2 (5 bases each). V lost 4 bases, J lost 4 bases, and 13 bases lay in between. CDR1 and CDR2 from the germline V gene are MNHNS and SASEGT. The CDR3 extends over 15 amino acids. The CDR3 coding sequence is TGTGCCAGCAGTGGGGCCCAGAGGGGCACCGGGGAGCTGTTTTTT. Its protein product is CASSGAQRGTGELFF.

This clone has more than one count but fewer than ten. The V gene is TRBV10-3, the J gene TRBJ1-5, with D tentatively TRBD1 (6 bases). The CDR3 length is 16 residues. Trimming took 0 bases from V and 2 from J, leaving 11 bases between them. CDR1 ENHRY and CDR2 SYGVKD come from the germline V gene. The CDR3 spells CAISESQGSGNQPQHF. CDR3 DNA: TGTGCCATCAGTGAGTCACAGGGTAGTGGCAATCAGCCCCAGCATTTT.

The chain joins TRBV28 to TRBJ2-3; 9 bases fit TRBD2. V shed 4 bases and J 6 bases; nucleotides not matched to a gene: 8. This CDR3 is 15 amino acids long. The germline V gene has CDR1 MDHEN and CDR2 SYDVKM. The CDR3 DNA follows: TGTGCCAGCAGTTCTGTTAGCGGGGGTACCGATACGCAGTATTTT. Translation gives CASSSVSGGTDTQYF.

The V call is TRBV7-9, the J call TRBJ1-2; 10 bases line up with TRBD1. Germline CDR1 reads SEHNR; CDR2 reads FQNEAQ (reference sequence). The CDR3 runs to 17 residues. J lost 4 bases, V lost 6 bases, and 14 bases had no gene match. CDR3 nucleotides: TGTGCCAGCAGACTCGATCCCGGGGGACAGGGGTTCTATGGCTACACCTTC. Protein sequence: CASRLDPGGQGFYGYTF.